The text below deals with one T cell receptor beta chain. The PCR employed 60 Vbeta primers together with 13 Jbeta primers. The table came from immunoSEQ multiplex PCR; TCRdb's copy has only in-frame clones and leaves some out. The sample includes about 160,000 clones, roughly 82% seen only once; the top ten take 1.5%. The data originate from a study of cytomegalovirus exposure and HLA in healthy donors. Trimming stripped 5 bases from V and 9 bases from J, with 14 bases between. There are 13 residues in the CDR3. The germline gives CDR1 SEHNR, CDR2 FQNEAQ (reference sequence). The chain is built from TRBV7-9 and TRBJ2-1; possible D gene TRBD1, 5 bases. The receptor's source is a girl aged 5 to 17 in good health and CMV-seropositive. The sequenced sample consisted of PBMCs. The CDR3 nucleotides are TGTGCCAGCAGCACCAGACAGTCGGTTGAGCAGTTCTTC. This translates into CASSTRQSVEQFF.